The subject of this entry is one T cell receptor (beta chain). The antigen remains unidentified. This sample was taken from a study of T cell responses to AZD1222 COVID-19 vaccine. Study information: Second doses that came at about 4 or about 12 weeks were put together.

Study results and caveats: Repertoires were sampled only after the peak T cell response. Mostly white British, mostly female donors; authors suggested clonal diversity may be underestimated.

Sequencing was performed with immunoSEQ multiplex PCR; in TCRdb, only in-frame clones are kept and a portion is missing. The sample has 150,000 to 180,000 clones, over 85% seen once; the top ten hold 15% to 20%. The CDR3 has 12 amino acids. Germline V gene sequence: CDR1 MNHEY, CDR2 SVGAGI. The ends lost 8 bases at V and 10 bases at J; junction bases unmatched: 6. This specimen consisted of peripheral blood, obtained on day 0 of AZD1222 vaccination. This clonotype originated in an adult in good health. This chain uses TRBV6-5 with TRBJ1-4, with TRBD1 matching 8 bases. The CDR3, as DNA: TGTGCCAGCCGAGGACAGGGTGGAAAACTGTTTTTT. The encoded protein is CASRGQGGKLFF.